This T cell receptor (beta chain) derives from a study of blood T cell repertoires in COVID-19. Background on the study: COVID-19 samples collected from the United States, Italy and Spain covered acute and convalescent phases. Nucleic acid was either cDNA or gDNA, and it came from T cells, B-cell-depleted T cells, or PBMCs.

Between the trimmed V and J ends, which lost 6 bases and 5 bases, there was a span of 11 bases. Germline assignment: CDR1 SQVTM and CDR2 ANQGSEA. This CDR3 is 12 amino acids long. In the study's own analysis: Estimation of nucleated cell counts was performed using reference gene primer amplification. TCRdb keeps only in-frame clones here, not all; method: immunoSEQ multiplex PCR. V and J calls and clone size are those listed in that table; D and trimming were worked out from the DNA. The sample gives some 290,000 clones, roughly 80% of which show up once; about 4.5% is in the top ten. The sample taken for sequencing was peripheral blood. The source of this sequence is a man between 60 and 70 years old who had recovered from COVID-19. The chain recombines TRBV29-1 with TRBJ1-3; the D gene is possibly TRBD1 (6 bases). CDR3 in amino acids: CSVDTGRNTIYF. CDR3 in DNA: TGCAGCGTAGACACAGGGCGAAACACCATATATTTT. Full variable domain (remainder filled in from reference TRBV29-1 and TRBJ1-3): SAVISQKPSRDICQRGTSLTIQCQVDSQVTMMFWYRQQPGQSLTLIATANQGSEATYESGFVIDKFPISRPNLTFSTLTVSNMSPEDSSIYLCSVDTGRNTIYFGEGSWLTVV.